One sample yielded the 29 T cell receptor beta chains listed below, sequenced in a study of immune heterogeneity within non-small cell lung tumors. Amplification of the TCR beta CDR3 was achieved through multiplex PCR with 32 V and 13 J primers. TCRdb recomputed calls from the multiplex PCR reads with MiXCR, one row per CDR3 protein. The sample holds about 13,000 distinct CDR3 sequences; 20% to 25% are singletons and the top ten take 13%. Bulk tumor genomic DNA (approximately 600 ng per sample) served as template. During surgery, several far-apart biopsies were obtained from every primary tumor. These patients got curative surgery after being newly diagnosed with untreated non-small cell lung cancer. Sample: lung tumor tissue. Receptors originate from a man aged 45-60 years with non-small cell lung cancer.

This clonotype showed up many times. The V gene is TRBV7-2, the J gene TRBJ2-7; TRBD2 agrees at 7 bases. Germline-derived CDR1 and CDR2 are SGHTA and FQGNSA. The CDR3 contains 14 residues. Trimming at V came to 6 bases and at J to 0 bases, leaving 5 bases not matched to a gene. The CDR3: CASRDTSDSYEQYF. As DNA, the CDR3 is TGTGCCAGCAGGGACACTAGCGACTCCTACGAGCAGTACTTC.

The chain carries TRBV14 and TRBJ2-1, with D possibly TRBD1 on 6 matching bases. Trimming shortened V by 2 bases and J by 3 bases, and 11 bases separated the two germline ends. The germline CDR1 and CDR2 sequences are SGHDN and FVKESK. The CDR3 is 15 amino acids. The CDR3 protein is CASSQHQGYYNEQFF. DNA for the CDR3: TGTGCCAGCAGCCAACACCAGGGGTACTACAATGAGCAGTTCTTC.

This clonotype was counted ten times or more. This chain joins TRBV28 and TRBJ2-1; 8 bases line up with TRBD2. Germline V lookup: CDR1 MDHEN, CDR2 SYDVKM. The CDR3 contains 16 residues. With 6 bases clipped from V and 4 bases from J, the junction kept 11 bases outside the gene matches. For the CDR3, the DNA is TGTGCCAGCAGCCTCCCCGGAGCGGGGGAGTACAATGAGCAGTTCTTC. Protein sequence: CASSLPGAGEYNEQFF. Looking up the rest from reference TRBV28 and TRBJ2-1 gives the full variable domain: DVKVTQSSRYLVKRTGEKVFLECVQDMDHENMFWYRQDPGLGLRLIYFSYDVKMKEKGDIPEGYSVSREKKERFSLILESASTNQTSMYLCASSLPGAGEYNEQFFGPGTRLTVL.

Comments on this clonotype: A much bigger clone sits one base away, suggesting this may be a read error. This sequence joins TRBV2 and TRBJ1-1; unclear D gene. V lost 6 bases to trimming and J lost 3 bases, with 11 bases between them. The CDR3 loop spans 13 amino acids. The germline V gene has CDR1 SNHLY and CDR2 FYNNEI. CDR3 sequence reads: CASRETAYTEAFF. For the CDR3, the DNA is TGTGCCAGCAGGGAGACGGCGTACACTGAAGCTTTCTTT.

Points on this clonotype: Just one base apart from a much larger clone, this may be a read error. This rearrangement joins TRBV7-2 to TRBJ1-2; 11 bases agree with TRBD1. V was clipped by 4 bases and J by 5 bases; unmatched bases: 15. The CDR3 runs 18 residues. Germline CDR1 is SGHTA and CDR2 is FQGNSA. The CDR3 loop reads CASSYFGQGAQGQYGYTF. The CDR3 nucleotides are TGTGCCAGCAGCTACTTCGGACAGGGGGCGCAGGGGCAATATGGCTACACCTTC. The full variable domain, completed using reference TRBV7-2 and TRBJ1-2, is GAGVSQSPSNKVTEKGKDVELRCDPISGHTALYWYRQSLGQGLEFLIYFQGNSAPDKSGLPSDRFSAERTGGSVSTLTIQRTQQEDSAVYLCASSYFGQGAQGQYGYTFGSGTRLTVV.

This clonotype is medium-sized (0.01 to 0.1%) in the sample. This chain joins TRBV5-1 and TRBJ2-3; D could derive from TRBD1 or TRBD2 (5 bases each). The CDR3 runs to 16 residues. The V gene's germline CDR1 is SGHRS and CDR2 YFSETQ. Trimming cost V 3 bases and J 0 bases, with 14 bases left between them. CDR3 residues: CASSSSVGASTDTQYF. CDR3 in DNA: TGCGCCAGCAGCTCCTCTGTCGGGGCTAGCACAGATACGCAGTATTTT.

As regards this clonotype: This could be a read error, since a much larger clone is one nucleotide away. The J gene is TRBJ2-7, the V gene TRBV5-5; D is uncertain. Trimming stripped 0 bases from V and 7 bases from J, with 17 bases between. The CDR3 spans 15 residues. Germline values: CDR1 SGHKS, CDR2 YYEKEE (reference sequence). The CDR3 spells CASSLAGGRPGEQYF. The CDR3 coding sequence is TGTGCCAGCAGCTTGGCCGGCGGCCGCCCGGGTGAGCAGTACTTC.

The CDR3 DNA is TGTGCCAGCTCACCATGGGACAGGAACGACAATCAGCCCCAGCATTTT. Its translation is CASSPWDRNDNQPQHF. The gene calls are TRBV18 and TRBJ1-5, with TRBD1 identical over 8 bases. The germline V gene encodes CDR1 KGHSH and CDR2 LQKENI. This CDR3 has 16 amino acids. Unmatched junction bases numbered 6, after V lost 2 bases and J lost 3 bases.

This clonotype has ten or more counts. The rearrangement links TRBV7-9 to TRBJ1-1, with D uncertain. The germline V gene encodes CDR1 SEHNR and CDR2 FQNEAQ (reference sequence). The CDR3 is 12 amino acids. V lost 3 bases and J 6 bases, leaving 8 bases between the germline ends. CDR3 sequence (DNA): TGTGCCAGCAGCTTCGGGCCATCTGAAGCTTTCTTT. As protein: CASSFGPSEAFF.

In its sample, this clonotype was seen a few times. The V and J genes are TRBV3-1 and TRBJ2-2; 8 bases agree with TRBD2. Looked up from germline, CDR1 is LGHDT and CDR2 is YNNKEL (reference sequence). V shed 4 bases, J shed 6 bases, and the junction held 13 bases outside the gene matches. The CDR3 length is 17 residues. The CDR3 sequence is CASSLRSKRGSSGELFF. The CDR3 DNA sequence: TGTGCCAGCAGCCTTAGGTCAAAGCGGGGGTCTTCCGGGGAGCTGTTTTTT. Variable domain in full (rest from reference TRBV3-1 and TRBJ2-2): DTAVSQTPKYLVTQMGNDKSIKCEQNLGHDTMYWYKQDSKKFLKIMFSYNNKELIINETVPNRFSPKSPDKAHLNLHINSLELGDSAVYFCASSLRSKRGSSGELFFGEGSRLTVL.

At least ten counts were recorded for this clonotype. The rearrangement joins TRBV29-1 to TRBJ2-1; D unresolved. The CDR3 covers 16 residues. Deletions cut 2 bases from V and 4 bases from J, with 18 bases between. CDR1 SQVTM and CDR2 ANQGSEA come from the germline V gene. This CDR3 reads CSVEPPARTVYNEQFF. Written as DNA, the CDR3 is TGCAGCGTTGAACCCCCAGCGCGTACCGTGTACAATGAGCAGTTCTTC.

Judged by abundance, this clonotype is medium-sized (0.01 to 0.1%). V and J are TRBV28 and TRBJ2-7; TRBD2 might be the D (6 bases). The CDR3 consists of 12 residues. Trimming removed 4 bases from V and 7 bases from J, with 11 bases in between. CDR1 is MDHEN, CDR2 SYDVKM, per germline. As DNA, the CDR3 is TGTGCCAGCAGTTGGCCCCGGGGGGAGCAGTACTTC. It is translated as CASSWPRGEQYF.

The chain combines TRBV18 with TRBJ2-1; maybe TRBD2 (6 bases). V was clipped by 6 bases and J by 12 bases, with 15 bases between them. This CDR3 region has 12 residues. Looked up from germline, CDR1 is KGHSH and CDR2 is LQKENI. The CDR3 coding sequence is TGTGCCAGCTCTGATATGGAAGCGGGGCAGTTCTTC. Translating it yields CASSDMEAGQFF.

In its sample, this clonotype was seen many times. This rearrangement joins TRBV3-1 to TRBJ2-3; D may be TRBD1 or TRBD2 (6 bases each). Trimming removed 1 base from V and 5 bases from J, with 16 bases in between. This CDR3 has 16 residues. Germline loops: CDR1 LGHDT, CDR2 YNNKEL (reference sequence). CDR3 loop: CASSQGPGAQGDTQYF. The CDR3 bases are TGTGCCAGCAGCCAAGGGCCGGGGGCCCAGGGAGATACGCAGTATTTT.

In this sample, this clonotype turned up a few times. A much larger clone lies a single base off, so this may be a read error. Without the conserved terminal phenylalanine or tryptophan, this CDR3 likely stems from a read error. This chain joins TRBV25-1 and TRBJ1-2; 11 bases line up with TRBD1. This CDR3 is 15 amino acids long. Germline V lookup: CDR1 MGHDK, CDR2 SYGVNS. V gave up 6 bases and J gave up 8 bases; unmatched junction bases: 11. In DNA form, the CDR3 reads TGTGCCAGCAGCGAGGACAGGGGGCTACGTCAAGGCTACACCTTA. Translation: CASSEDRGLRQGYTL.

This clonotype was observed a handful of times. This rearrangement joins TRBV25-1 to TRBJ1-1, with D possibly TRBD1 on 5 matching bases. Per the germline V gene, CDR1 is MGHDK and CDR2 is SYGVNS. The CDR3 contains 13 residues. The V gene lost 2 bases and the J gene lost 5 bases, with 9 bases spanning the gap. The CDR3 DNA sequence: TGTGCCAGCAGTGAACAGGGATGGACTGAAGCTTTCTTT. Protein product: CASSEQGWTEAFF.

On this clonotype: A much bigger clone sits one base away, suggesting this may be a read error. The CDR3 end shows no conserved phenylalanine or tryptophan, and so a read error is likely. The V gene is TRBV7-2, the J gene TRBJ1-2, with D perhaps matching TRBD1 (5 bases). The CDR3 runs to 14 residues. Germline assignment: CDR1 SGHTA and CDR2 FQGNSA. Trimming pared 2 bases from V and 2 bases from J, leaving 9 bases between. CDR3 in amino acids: CASSLMTANYGYTL. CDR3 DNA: TGTGCCAGCAGCTTAATGACAGCGAACTATGGCTACACCCTC.

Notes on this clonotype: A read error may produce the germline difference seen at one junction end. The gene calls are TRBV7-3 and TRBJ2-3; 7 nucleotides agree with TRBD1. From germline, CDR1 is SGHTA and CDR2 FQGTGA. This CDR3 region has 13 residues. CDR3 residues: CASSVTGTVTQYF. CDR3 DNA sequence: TGTGCCAGCAGCGTAACAGGGACAGTTACGCAGTATTTT.

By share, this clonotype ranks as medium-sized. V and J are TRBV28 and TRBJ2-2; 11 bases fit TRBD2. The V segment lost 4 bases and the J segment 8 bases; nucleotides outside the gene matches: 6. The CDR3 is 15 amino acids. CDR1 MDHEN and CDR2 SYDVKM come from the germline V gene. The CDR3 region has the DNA TGTGCCAGCAGTTCCCGACTAGCGGGAAAAGGGGAGCTGTTTTTT. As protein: CASSSRLAGKGELFF.

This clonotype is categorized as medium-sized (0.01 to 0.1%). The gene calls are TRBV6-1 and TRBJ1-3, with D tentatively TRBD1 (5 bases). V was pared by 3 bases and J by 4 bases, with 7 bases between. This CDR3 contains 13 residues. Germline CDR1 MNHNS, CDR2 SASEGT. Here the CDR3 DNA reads TGTGCCAGCAGTGAGAACAGGGGAAACACCATATATTTT. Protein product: CASSENRGNTIYF.

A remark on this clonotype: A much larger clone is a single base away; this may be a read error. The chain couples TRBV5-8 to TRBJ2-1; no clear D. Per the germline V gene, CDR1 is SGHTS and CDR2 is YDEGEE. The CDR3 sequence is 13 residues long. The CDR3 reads CASSLSILNEEFF. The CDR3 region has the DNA TGTGCCAGCAGCCTTAGCATCCTCAATGAGGAGTTCTTC.

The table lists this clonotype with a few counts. The CDR3 spells CASSLFAGTAGEKLFF. CDR3 bases: TGTGCCAGCAGCTTATTTGCTGGGACAGCTGGTGAAAAACTGTTTTTT. The V gene is TRBV5-6, the J gene TRBJ1-4; 7 bases are shared with TRBD1. CDR1 and CDR2 from the germline V gene are SGHDT and YYEEEE. The ends lost 2 bases at V and 7 bases at J; junction bases unmatched: 11. The CDR3 is 16 residues long. The complete variable domain, with remaining parts taken from reference TRBV5-6 and TRBJ1-4, reads DAGVTQSPTHLIKTRGQQVTLRCSPKSGHDTVSWYQQALGQGPQFIFQYYEEEERQRGNFPDRFSGHQFPNYSSELNVNALLLGDSALYLCASSLFAGTAGEKLFFGSGTQLSVL.

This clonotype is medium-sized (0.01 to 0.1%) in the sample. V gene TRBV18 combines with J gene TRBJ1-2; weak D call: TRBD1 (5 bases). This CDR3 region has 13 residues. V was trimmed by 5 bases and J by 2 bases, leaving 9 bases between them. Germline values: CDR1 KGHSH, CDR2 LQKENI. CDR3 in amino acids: CASSWGENYGYTF. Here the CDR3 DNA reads TGTGCCAGCTCATGGGGCGAGAACTATGGCTACACCTTC. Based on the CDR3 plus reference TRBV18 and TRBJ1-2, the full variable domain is NAGVMQNPRHLVRRRGQEARLRCSPMKGHSHVYWYRQLPEEGLKFMVYLQKENIIDESGMPKERFSAEFPKEGPSILRIQQVVRGDSAAYFCASSWGENYGYTFGSGTRLTVV.

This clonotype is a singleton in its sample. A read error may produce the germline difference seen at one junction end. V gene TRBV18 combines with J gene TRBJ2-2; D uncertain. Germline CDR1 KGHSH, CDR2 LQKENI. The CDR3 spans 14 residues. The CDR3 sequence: CAGSPPANTRELFF. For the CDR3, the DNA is TGTGCCGGCTCACCACCGGCGAACACCAGGGAGCTGTTTTTT.

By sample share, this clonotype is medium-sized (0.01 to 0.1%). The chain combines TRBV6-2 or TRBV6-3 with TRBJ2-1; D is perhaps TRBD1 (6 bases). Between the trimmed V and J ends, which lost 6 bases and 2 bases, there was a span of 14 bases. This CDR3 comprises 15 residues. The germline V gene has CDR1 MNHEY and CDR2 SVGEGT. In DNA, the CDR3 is TGTGCCAGCAGGACCGGGACACTGACCTACAATGAGCAGTTCTTC. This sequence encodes CASRTGTLTYNEQFF.

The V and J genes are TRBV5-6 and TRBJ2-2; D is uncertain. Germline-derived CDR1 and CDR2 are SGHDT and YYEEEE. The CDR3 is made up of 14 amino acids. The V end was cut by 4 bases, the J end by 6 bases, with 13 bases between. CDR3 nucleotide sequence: TGTGCCAGCAGCCCCACGACAAGGGCCGGGGAGCTGTTTTTT. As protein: CASSPTTRAGELFF.

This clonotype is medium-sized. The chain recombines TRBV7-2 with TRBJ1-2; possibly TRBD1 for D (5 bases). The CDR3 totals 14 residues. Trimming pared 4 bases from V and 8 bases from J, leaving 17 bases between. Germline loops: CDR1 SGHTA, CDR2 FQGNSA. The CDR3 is CASSSEGRWGGYTF. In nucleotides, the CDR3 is TGTGCCAGCAGCTCGGAGGGGCGTTGGGGCGGCTACACCTTC.

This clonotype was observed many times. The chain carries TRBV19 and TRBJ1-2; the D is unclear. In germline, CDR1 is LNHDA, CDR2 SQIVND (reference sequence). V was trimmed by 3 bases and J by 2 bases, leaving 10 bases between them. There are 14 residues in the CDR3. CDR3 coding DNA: TGTGCCAGTAGTATTTCTAACACGAACTATGGCTACACCTTC. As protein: CASSISNTNYGYTF.

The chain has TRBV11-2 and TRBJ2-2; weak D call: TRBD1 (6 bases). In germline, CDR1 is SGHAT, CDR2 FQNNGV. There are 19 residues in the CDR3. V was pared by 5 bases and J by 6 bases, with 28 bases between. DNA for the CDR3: TGTGCCAGCAGCCCGCAACCGGTGGGGCACAGGGTAGAGGCCGGGGAGCTGTTTTTT. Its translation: CASSPQPVGHRVEAGELFF.